This T cell receptor beta chain originates from a study of beta chain features in type 1 diabetes (dated by TCRdb to the late 2010s). About the study as a whole: No differences in mean age, gender distribution, total cell number or subset yield were found between patients and healthy donors. Whereas all 28 donors provided naive and central memory subsets, regulatory and stem cell-like memory subsets were isolated from just 8 patients and about 8 healthy donors. Across all samples, 107,917,701 sorted cells were examined, and cell number per subset correlated strongly with RNA yield. In the study, TCRB repertoires of sorted circulating CD4+ T cell subsets from recently diagnosed type 1 diabetes patients were compared with those of matched healthy donors. Overall study results and their limits: The naive, central memory and regulatory TCRB repertoires appeared to resemble one another more closely among patients than among healthy donors. A moderate but significant shortening of TCRB CDR3 length was observed in type 1 diabetes patients in all four CD4+ subsets. Because cDNA was sequenced instead of genomic DNA, highly expressing activated cells could be over-represented, though the groups showed no difference in activation or CD3 levels. Only small numbers of individuals were included in the HLA sub-analyses, which left unresolved whether HLA type had any influence on TCRB rearrangement. PCR may preferentially amplify shorter templates, but because patient and control samples were amplified and corrected together, any resulting skew would affect both groups equally. Patients with type 1 diabetes made fewer insertions and deleted more nucleotides at VDJ recombination sites, implying thymic rearrangement abnormalities.

Relative to germline, V is 3 bases shorter and J is 5 bases shorter, with 14 bases between their ends. From cysteine to phenylalanine, the CDR3 is 14 amino acids long. The only DNA kept is the CDR3, 42 bases in frame from the first base. The germline V gene sets CDR1 to KGHSH and CDR2 to LQKENI. Each donor gave one peripheral blood draw, about 100 mL on average, collected into heparinised tubes. Naive, central memory, regulatory and stem cell-like memory CD4+ T cells were sorted on a BD FACSAria II using a panel including CD45RO, CCR7, CD25, CD127, CD95 and CD27. A purity above 98% was achieved for all sorted populations. PBMCs were isolated right away by Lymphoprep density gradient centrifugation and were stained directly, without culture. Samples were stained and sorted in pairs, with one healthy donor and one patient per experiment, so that batch effects were minimized. All of the isolated RNA was reverse transcribed with the High Capacity cDNA Reverse Transcription Kit, so expressed TCRB transcripts were sequenced. Deep immunoSEQ sequencing was performed on naive, central memory and regulatory T cell samples, with an average of roughly 3.3 million total reads per sample. After sorted cells were lysed in RLT buffer, RNA was extracted with DNase-treated RNeasy Micro or Mini kits, with the choice depending on cell number. To prevent cross-contamination, each cell subset was processed individually, whereas patient and healthy donor samples were processed jointly. Using the immunoSEQ multiplex PCR, TCRB sequences were amplified from cDNA into 87-bp fragments spanning the CDR3 region. Sequencing of the amplicons was done on the Illumina HiSeq platform. The authors processed their data as follows. PCR bias was computationally corrected using synthetic template baselines, reads within Hamming distance 2 were collapsed, and singletons that could not be merged were discarded. By aligning reads against IMGT, V, D and J genes, CDR3 length, and insertions or deletions at six rearrangement sites were assigned. Within each subset, clonotype counts were normalized to sorted cell number, and only after that were true diversity and Gini coefficients computed with the tcR R package. The overlap coefficient, calculated on TCRB nucleotide sequences, was used to measure repertoire sharing. TCRdb carries this immuneACCESS record with in-frame sequences only. Its versions omit some clonotypes, under half of them owing to an unresolved V gene in the studies checked, with the rest unexplained. V, J and clone size are taken as reported in that table, and D and trimming were inferred from the DNA itself. This sample is represented by 100,000 to 150,000 clones; roughly 17% of them were singletons. Clones ranked in the top ten supply 2% to 3% of the sample.

In the case of this clone: Its target antigen remains unknown. No qualities accompany the bases; no much larger clone lies one base away.

This TCR derives from a young man with type 1 diabetes. Sequencing was done on a sample of central memory CD4+ T cells from blood. Here the chain combines TRBV18 and TRBJ2-7; the D gene lacks a confident call. The nucleotides are TGTGCCAGCTCACCCAGCCGGGCACTGGACGAGCAGTACTTC. Its protein is CASSPSRALDEQYF.